This T cell receptor (beta chain) was observed in a study of molecular identifiers for immune sequencing clone quantification. Study outcomes and limitations: Molecules of identical TCR sharing a barcode could underestimate highly expanded clone sizes.

Each CDR3 protein is one row after TCRdb ran MiXCR on the PCR reads. In the table there are 300,000 to 400,000 distinct CDR3 sequences, roughly 23% of which are singletons. About this clonotype: The target antigen is unknown.

This sequence was found in a human donor in good health. Some libraries in this study had Jurkat cell RNA spiked in. Sequencing was performed on naive CD8+ T cells from blood, with Jurkat cell RNA spiked in. Described subset: FACS-sorted CD8+CD4-CCR7+CD45RA+ naive T cells.

CDR3 sequence (DNA): TGTGCCAGCAGCCAACAGGGGGCGGGTGAAAAACTGTTTTTT. Amino acid sequence: CASSQQGAGEKLFF. The chain employs TRBV3-1 and TRBJ1-4, with 8 bases fitting TRBD1. V shed 2 bases, J shed 7 bases, and the junction held 3 bases outside the gene matches. Germline CDR1 and CDR2: LGHDT and YNNKEL (reference sequence). CDR3 length equals 14 residues.